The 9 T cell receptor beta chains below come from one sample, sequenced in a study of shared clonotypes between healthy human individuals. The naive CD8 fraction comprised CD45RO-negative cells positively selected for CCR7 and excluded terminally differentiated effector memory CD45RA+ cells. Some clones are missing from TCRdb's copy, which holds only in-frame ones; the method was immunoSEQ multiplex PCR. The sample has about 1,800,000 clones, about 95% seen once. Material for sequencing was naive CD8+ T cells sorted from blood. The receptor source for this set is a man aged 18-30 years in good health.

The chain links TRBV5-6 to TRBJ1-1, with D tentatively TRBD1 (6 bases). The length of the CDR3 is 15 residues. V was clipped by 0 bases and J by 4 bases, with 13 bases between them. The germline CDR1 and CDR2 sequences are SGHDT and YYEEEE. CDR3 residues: CASSLGGGGPTEAFF. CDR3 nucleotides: TGTGCCAGCAGCTTGGGGGGAGGGGGTCCCACTGAAGCTTTCTTT.

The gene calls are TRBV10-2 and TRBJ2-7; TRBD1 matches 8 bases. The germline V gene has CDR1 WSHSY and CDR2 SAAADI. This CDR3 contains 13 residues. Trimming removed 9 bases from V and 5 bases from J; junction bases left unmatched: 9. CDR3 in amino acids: CASSRTGMDEQYF. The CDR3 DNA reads TGCGCCAGTAGTAGGACAGGGATGGACGAGCAGTACTTC.

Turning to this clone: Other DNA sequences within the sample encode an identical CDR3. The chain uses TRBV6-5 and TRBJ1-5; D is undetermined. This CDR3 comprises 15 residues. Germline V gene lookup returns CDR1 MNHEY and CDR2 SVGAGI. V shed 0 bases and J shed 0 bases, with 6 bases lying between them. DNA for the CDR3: TGTGCCAGCAGTTACTCGTCAAGTAGCAATCAGCCCCAGCATTTT. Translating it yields CASSYSSSSNQPQHF.

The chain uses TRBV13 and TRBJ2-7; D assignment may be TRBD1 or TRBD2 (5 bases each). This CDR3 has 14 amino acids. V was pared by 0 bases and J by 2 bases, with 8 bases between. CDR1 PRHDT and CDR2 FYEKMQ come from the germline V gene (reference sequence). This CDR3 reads CASSLGGAAYEQYF. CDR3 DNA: TGTGCCAGCAGCTTAGGCGGGGCAGCCTACGAGCAGTACTTC.

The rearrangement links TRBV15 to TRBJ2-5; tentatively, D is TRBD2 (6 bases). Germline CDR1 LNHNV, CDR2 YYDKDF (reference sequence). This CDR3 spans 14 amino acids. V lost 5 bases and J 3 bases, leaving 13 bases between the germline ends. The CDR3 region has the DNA TGTGCCACCAGCTTCCTGGGGGGAGAAGAGACCCAGTACTTC. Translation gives CATSFLGGEETQYF.

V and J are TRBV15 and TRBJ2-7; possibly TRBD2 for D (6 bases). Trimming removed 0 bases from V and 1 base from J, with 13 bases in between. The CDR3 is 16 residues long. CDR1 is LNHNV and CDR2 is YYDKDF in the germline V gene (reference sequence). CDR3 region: CATSRDRAAGSYEQYF. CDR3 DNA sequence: TGTGCCACCAGCAGAGATCGGGCGGCGGGGTCCTACGAGCAGTACTTC. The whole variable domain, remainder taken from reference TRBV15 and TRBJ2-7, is DAMVIQNPRYQVTQFGKPVTLSCSQTLNHNVMYWYQQKSSQAPKLLFHYYDKDFNNEADTPDNFQSRRPNTSFCFLDIRSPGLGDTAMYLCATSRDRAAGSYEQYFGPGTRLTVT.

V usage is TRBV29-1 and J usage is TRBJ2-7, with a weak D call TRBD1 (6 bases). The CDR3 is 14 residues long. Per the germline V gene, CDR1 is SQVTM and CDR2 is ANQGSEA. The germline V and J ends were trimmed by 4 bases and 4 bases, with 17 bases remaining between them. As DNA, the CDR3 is TGCAGCGTTGTTGGGCAGGGGATAAGATACGAGCAGTACTTC. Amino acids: CSVVGQGIRYEQYF.

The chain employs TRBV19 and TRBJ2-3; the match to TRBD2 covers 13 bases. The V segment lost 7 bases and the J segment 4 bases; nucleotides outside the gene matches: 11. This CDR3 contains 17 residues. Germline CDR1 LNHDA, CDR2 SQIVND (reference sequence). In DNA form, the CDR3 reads TGTGCCAGTACCGTGGGACTAGCGGGACGGTACGCAGATACGCAGTATTTT. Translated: CASTVGLAGRYADTQYF.

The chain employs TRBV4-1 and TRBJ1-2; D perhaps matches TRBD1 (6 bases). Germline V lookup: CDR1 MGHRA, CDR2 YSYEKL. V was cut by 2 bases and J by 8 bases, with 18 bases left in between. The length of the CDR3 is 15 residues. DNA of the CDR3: TGCGCCAGCAGCCAACCTTCGGGGGGGGCTGAGGGCTACACCTTC. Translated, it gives CASSQPSGGAEGYTF.